This TCR beta chain is drawn from a study of OX40 agonist ivuxolimab in advanced cancers. Across the whole study: The treatment was a fully human IgG2 OX40 agonist, ivuxolimab. Dosing consisted of intravenous ivuxolimab at 0.01 to 10 mg/kg every 2 weeks. A diagnosis of hepatocellular carcinoma, melanoma, renal cell or head and neck cancer was present in dose-escalation patients.

Sequenced by immunoSEQ multiplex PCR; TCRdb stores in-frame clones only, minus some. This sample has more than 25,000 clones, with around 88% found just once. Findings of the study overall: Clonal expansion was among the lowest in partial responders at 0.1-3.0 mg/kg, especially CD8+.

Turning to this clone: The antigen remains undetermined.

Per the germline V gene, CDR1 is SGHTA and CDR2 is FQGTGA. CDR3 length equals 13 residues. Trimming took 5 bases from V and 6 from J, leaving 10 bases between them. This TCR derives from an adult with an advanced solid tumor such as melanoma, head and neck, liver or kidney cancer. The specimen was CD4+ or CD8+ T cells sorted from blood, collected in a trial of the OX40 agonist ivuxolimab. The chain joins TRBV7-3 to TRBJ2-2; D unresolved. CDR3 sequence (DNA): TGTGCCAGCAGCCCCGACTTGGCCGGGGAGCTGTTTTTT. Translation gives CASSPDLAGELFF.